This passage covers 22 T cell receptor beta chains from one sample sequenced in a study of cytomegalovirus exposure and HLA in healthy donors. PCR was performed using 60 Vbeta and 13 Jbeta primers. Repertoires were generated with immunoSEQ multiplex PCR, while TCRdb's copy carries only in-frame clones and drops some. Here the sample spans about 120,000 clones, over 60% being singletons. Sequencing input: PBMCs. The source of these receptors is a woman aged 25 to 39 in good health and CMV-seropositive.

The CDR3 DNA follows: TGTGCCTGGAGTCCCGGGACTCCGCACAGGGATACGCAGTATTTT. Translated: CAWSPGTPHRDTQYF. This sequence joins TRBV30 and TRBJ2-3; tentatively, D is TRBD2 (6 bases). From germline, CDR1 is GTSNPN and CDR2 SVGIG (reference sequence). Trimming pared 2 bases from V and 6 bases from J, leaving 18 bases between. This CDR3 has 15 amino acids.

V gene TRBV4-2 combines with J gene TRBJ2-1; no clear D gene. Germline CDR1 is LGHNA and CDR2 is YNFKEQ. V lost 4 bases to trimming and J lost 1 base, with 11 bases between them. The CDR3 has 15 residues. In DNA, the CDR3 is TGTGCCAGCAGCCTCGACCCCGGGTCCTACAATGAGCAGTTCTTC. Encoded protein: CASSLDPGSYNEQFF.

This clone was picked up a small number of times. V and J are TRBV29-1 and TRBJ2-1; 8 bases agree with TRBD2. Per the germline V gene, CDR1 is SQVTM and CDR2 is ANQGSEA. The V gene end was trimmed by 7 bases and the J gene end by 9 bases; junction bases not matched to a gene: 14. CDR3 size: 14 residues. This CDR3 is CSAYPRGGLFEQFF. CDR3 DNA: TGCAGCGCTTACCCTCGGGGGGGCCTATTTGAGCAGTTCTTC.

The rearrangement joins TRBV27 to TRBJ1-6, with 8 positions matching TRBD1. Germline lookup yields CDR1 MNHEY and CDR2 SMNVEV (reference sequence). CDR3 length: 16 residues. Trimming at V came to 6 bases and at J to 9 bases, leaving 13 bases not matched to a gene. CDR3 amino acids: CASRPAGQGPSSPLHF. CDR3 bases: TGTGCCAGCAGACCCGCTGGACAGGGACCTTCTTCACCCCTCCACTTT.

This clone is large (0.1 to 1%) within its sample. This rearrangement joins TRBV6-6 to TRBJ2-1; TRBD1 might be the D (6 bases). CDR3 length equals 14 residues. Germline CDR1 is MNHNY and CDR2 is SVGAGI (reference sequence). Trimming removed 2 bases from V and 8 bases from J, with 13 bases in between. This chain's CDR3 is CASSYGQGMDEQFF. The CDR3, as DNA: TGTGCCAGCAGTTACGGGCAGGGGATGGATGAGCAGTTCTTC.

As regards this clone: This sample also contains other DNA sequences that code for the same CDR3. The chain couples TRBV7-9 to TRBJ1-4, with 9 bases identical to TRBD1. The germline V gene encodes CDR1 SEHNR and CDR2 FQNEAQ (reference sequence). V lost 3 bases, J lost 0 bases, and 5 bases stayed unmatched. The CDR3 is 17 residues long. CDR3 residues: CASSFGTGHPTNEKLFF. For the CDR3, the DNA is TGTGCCAGCAGCTTTGGGACAGGGCACCCAACTAATGAAAAACTGTTTTTT.

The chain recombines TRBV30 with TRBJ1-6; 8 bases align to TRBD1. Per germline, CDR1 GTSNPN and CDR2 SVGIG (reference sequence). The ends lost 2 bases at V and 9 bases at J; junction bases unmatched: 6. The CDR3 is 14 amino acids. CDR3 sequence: CAWSPTGGFSPLHF. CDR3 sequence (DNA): TGTGCCTGGAGTCCTACAGGGGGGTTTTCACCCCTCCACTTT.

The CDR3 region is CASSAGIYENSGNTIYF. The CDR3, as DNA: TGTGCCAGCAGCGCAGGGATATATGAAAACTCTGGAAACACCATATATTTT. V and J are TRBV9 and TRBJ1-3, with D possibly being TRBD1 (5 bases). Trimming cost V 3 bases and J 0 bases, with 16 bases left between them. Per germline, CDR1 SGDLS and CDR2 YYNGEE. CDR3 length equals 17 residues.

CDR3 sequence reads: CASSPASGGYEQYF. CDR3 bases: TGTGCCAGCTCACCAGCTAGCGGGGGATACGAGCAGTACTTC. The J gene is TRBJ2-7, the V gene TRBV18; 10 bases map to TRBD2. V lost 2 bases to trimming and J lost 4 bases; unmatched junction nucleotides: 2. This CDR3 comprises 14 residues. Germline V gives CDR1 KGHSH, CDR2 LQKENI.

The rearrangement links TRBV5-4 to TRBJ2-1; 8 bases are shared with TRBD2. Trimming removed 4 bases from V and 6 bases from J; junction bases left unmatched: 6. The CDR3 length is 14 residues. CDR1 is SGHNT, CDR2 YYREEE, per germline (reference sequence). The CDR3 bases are TGTGCCAGCAGCCCCGGACTAGCCCCCAATGAGCAGTTCTTC. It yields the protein CASSPGLAPNEQFF. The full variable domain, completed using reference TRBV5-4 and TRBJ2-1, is ETGVTQSPTHLIKTRGQQVTLRCSSQSGHNTVSWYQQALGQGPQFIFQYYREEENGRGNFPPRFSGLQFPNYSSELNVNALELDDSALYLCASSPGLAPNEQFFGPGTRLTVL.

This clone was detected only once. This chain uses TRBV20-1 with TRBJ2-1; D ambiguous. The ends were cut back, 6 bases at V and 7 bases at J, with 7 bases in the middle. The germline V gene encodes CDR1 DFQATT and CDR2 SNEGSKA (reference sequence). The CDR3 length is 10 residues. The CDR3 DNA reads TGCAGTGCGTACAAGAATGAGCAGTTCTTC. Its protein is CSAYKNEQFF.

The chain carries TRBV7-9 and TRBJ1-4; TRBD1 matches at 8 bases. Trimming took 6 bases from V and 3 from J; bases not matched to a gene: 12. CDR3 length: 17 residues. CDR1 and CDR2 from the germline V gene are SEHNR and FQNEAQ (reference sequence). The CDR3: CASSPSTGVGPNEKLFF. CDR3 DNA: TGTGCCAGCAGTCCATCGACAGGGGTTGGACCTAATGAAAAACTGTTTTTT.

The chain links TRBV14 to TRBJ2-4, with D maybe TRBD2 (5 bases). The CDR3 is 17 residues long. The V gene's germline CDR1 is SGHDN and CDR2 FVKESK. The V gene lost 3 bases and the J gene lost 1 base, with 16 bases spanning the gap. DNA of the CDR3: TGTGCCAGCAGCCATCGACCGGCGGGTACGGCCAAAAACATTCAGTACTTC. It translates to CASSHRPAGTAKNIQYF. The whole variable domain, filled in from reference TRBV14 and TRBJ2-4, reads EAGVTQFPSHSVIEKGQTVTLRCDPISGHDNLYWYRRVMGKEIKFLLHFVKESKQDESGMPNNRFLAERTGGTYSTLKVQPAELEDSGVYFCASSHRPAGTAKNIQYFGAGTRLSVL.

The CDR3 loop reads CAWRPGLGEKLFF. Here the CDR3 DNA reads TGTGCCTGGAGGCCGGGACTCGGGGAAAAACTGTTTTTT. The V and J genes are TRBV30 and TRBJ1-4; tentative D call: TRBD1 (5 bases). This CDR3 comprises 13 residues. Between the trimmed V and J ends, which lost 3 bases and 8 bases, there was a span of 13 bases. The V gene's germline CDR1 is GTSNPN and CDR2 SVGIG (reference sequence).

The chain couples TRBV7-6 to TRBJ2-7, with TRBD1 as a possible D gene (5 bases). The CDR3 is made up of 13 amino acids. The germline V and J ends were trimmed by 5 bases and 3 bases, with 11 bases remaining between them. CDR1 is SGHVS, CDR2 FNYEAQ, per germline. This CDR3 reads CASSPTTVYEQYF. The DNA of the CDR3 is TGTGCCAGCAGCCCCACGACAGTCTACGAGCAGTACTTC.

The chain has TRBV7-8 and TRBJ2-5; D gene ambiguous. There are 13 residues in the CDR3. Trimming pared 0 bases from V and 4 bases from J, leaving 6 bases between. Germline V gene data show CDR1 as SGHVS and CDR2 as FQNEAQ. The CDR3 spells CASSLALVETQYF. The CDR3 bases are TGTGCCAGCAGCTTAGCCCTAGTAGAGACCCAGTACTTC.

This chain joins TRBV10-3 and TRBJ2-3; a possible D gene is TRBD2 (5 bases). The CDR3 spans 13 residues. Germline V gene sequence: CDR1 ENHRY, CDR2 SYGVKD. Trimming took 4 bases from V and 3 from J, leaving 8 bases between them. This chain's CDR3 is CAISARGTDTQYF. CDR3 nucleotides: TGTGCCATCAGTGCCAGAGGGACAGATACGCAGTATTTT.

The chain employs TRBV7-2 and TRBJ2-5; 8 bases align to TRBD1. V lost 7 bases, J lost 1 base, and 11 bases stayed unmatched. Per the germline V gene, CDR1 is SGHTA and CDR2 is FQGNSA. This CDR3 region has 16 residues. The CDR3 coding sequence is TGTGCCAGCAACCTCGGGACAGGTTTAATCCAAGAGACCCAGTACTTC. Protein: CASNLGTGLIQETQYF.

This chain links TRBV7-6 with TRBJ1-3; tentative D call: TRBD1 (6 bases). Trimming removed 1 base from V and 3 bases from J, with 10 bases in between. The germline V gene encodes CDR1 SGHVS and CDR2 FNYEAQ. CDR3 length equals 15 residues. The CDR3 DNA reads TGTGCCAGCAGCTTAGGGGGGGGCAATGGAAACACCATATATTTT. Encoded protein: CASSLGGGNGNTIYF.

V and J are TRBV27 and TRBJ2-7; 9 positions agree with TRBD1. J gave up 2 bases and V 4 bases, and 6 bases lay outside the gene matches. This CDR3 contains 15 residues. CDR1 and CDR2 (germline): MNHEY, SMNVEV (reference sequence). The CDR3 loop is CASSSETGGPYEQYF. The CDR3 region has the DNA TGTGCCAGCAGTTCCGAGACAGGGGGACCCTACGAGCAGTACTTC.

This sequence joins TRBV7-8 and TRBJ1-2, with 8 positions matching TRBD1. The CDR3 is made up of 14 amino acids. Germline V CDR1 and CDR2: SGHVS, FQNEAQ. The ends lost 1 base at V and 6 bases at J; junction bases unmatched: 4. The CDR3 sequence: CASSLGDRGDGYTF. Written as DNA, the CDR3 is TGTGCCAGCAGCTTAGGTGACAGGGGTGATGGCTACACCTTC.

The DNA for the CDR3 is TGCGCCAGCAGCCAGACACGGAGCAATCAGCCCCAGCATTTT. Translating gives CASSQTRSNQPQHF. The chain carries TRBV4-3 and TRBJ1-5; no firm D call. Germline V CDR1 and CDR2: LGHNA, YSLEER. The CDR3 has 14 residues. V gave up 3 bases and J gave up 1 base, with 7 bases separating them.